Listed below are T cell receptor beta chains from one sample, sequenced in a study of blood T cell repertoires in COVID-19. Measured with immunoSEQ multiplex PCR; TCRdb has only the in-frame clones, and not every one. Here the sample spans 300,000 to 450,000 clones, around 87% being singletons. Sequencing was performed on PBMCs or T cells enriched from blood (not recorded which). Every receptor here comes from a man between 40 and 49 years old in a cohort exposed to, infected with or recovered from COVID-19 (not recorded which). Both conserved end residues are part of each CDR3. A D gene is named only where the DNA matches it firmly. Clone size is not always given. Where it is, it says once, few, many or a class for expanded clones.

d_call	j_call	clone_size	v_call	cdr3_nt	cdr3_aa
TRBD1	TRBJ1-1	-	TRBV2	TGTGCCAGCCGGACAGGGACGAACACTGAAGCTTTCTTT	CASRTGTNTEAFF
-	TRBJ1-5	-	TRBV30	TGTGCCTGGAGTAGTGGAGGGCATCAGCCCCAGCATTTT	CAWSSGGHQPQHF
-	TRBJ2-2	once	TRBV7-9	TGTGCCAGCAGACGCCAGGACACGAACACCGGGGAGCTGTTTTTT	CASRRQDTNTGELFF
-	TRBJ2-1	-	TRBV5-1	TGCGCCAGCAGCTTGGGGGGAGGCTCCTACAATGAGCAGTTCTTC	CASSLGGGSYNEQFF
TRBD1	TRBJ1-3	few	TRBV28	TGTGCCAGCAGCCGACAGGGAACCGGAAACACCATATATTTT	CASSRQGTGNTIYF
TRBD1	TRBJ2-1	once	TRBV5-1	TGCGCCAGCAGCGGGGGACAGACCTACAATGAGCAGTTCTTC	CASSGGQTYNEQFF
TRBD1	TRBJ1-1	-	TRBV5-1	TGCGCCAGCAGCTTGGTGGTCGGCAGGGGGGACACTGAAGCTTTCTTT	CASSLVVGRGDTEAFF
-	TRBJ1-2	-	TRBV15	TGTGCCACCAGCAGAGATAGCAGGGACTACACCTTC	CATSRDSRDYTF
-	TRBJ2-1	-	TRBV11-3	TGTGCCAGCAGTCTAGGGGGGGTTGGGCAGTTCTTC	CASSLGGVGQFF
TRBD1	TRBJ1-4	-	TRBV28	TGTGCCAGCAGTTTTCCCCAGGGGGCGCGAAAACTGTTTTTT	CASSFPQGARKLFF
-	TRBJ2-2	-	TRBV15	TGTGCCACCAGCAGCGGGAAACTAGCTTCATTCACCGGGGAGCTGTTTTTT	CATSSGKLASFTGELFF
-	TRBJ2-1	-	TRBV18	TGTGCCAGCTCACCAAGGACTTCTTATCGGGCAGGCAATGAGCAGTTCTTC	CASSPRTSYRAGNEQFF
TRBD1	TRBJ1-1	-	TRBV6-5	TGTGCCAGCAGTTCCCAGGACAGGGTCGGCACTGAAGCTTTCTTT	CASSSQDRVGTEAFF
-	TRBJ1-1	-	TRBV4-1	TGCGCCAGCAGCCATCGAGTGGGCAGGGGAATAGGAAACACTGAAGCTTTCTTT	CASSHRVGRGIGNTEAFF
TRBD2	TRBJ2-1	-	TRBV7-3	TGTGCCAGCAGCACCCCTAGCGGGTCTAATCGACACTCCTACAATGAGCAGTTCTTC	CASSTPSGSNRHSYNEQFF
-	TRBJ2-2	-	TRBV6-5	TGTGCCAGCAGAGGACAGATGGGACAAACCGGGGAGCTGTTTTTT	CASRGQMGQTGELFF
-	TRBJ2-3	-	TRBV15	TGTGCCACAGCGGTGGGCACAGATACGCAGTATTTT	CATAVGTDTQYF
-	TRBJ2-2	-	TRBV25-1	TGTGCCAGTACAATAAACACCGGGGAGCTGTTTTTT	CASTINTGELFF
TRBD1	TRBJ1-2	-	TRBV7-8	TGTGCCAGCAGCCCCCGACAGGGGATGAACTATGGCTACACCTTC	CASSPRQGMNYGYTF